This T cell receptor (beta chain) originates from a study of shared clonotypes between healthy human individuals. Study findings and constraints: A generally larger estimated richness was seen in naive subsets than in memory subsets. Roughly 5% of naive CD4 clonotypes were shared across a few donors.

Only Caucasian adults living in Nashville, Tennessee made up the donor group. Assay used: immunoSEQ multiplex PCR; TCRdb lists only in-frame clones, some missing. The sample includes over 2 million clones, 95% of them seen just once. Turning to this clone: As yet, its antigen is unknown.

V lost 4 bases, J lost 4 bases, and 19 bases lay in between. The length of the CDR3 is 16 residues. The germline gives CDR1 SGHRS, CDR2 YFSETQ. The source material was naive CD4+ T cells sorted from blood. The subset is: CD45RA+ positively selected. The chain has TRBV5-1 and TRBJ2-3; D is unclear. The TCR sequence derives from a man between 18 and 29 years old in good health. The CDR3 DNA is TGCGCCAGCAGCCTAACATCCCGCCAAATCGCAGATACGCAGTATTTT. Translation gives CASSLTSRQIADTQYF.